This T cell receptor (beta chain) stems from a study of blood T cell repertoires in COVID-19. Looking at the study overall: Samples came from the United States, Italy and Spain, spanning acute and convalescent COVID-19. The analysed material was cDNA or gDNA that came from T cells, B-cell-depleted T cells, or PBMCs.

V lost 5 bases to trimming and J lost 5 bases, with 19 bases between them. CDR1 SGHAT and CDR2 FQNNGV come from the germline V gene. CDR3 size: 16 residues. Authors' analysis steps: Estimation of nucleated cell counts was performed using reference gene primer amplification. Sequencing was performed with immunoSEQ multiplex PCR; in TCRdb, only in-frame clones are kept and a portion is missing. V and J calls and clone size come straight from that table; D and trimming were deduced from the DNA. This table holds about 200,000 clones, 70% to 90% found once. The sequenced sample was peripheral blood. This chain joins TRBV11-2 and TRBJ2-1, with D maybe TRBD2 (6 bases). This receptor was identified in a woman aged 80 or older with acute or convalescent COVID-19. CDR3 in DNA: TGTGCCAGCAGCATCTACCTTAGCGGAGAACACAATGAGCAGTTCTTC. Translation gives CASSIYLSGEHNEQFF. Filled out from reference TRBV11-2 and TRBJ2-1, the complete variable domain reads EAGVAQSPRYKIIEKRQSVAFWCNPISGHATLYWYQQILGQGPKLLIQFQNNGVVDDSQLPKDRFSAERLKGVDSTLKIQPAKLEDSAVYLCASSIYLSGEHNEQFFGPGTRLTVL.